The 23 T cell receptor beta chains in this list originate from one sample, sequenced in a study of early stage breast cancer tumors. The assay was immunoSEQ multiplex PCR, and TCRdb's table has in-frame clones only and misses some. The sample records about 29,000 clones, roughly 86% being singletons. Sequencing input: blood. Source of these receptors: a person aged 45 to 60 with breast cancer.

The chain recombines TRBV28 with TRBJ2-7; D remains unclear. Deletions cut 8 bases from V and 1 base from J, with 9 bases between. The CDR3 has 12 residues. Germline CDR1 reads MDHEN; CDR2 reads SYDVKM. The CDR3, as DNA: TGTGCCAGCGGGGTCGTTTCCTACGAGCAGTACTTC. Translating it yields CASGVVSYEQYF. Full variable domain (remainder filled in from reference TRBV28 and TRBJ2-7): DVKVTQSSRYLVKRTGEKVFLECVQDMDHENMFWYRQDPGLGLRLIYFSYDVKMKEKGDIPEGYSVSREKKERFSLILESASTNQTSMYLCASGVVSYEQYFGPGTRLTVT.

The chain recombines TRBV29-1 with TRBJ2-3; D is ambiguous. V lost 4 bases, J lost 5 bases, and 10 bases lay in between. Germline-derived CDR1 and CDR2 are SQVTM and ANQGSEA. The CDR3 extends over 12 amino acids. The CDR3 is CSVAPQVDTQYF. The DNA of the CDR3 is TGCAGCGTTGCCCCCCAGGTAGATACGCAGTATTTT.

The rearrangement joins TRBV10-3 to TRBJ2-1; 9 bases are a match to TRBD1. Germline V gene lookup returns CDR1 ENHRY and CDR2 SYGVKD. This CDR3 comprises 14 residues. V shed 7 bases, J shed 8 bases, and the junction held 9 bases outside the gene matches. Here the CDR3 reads CAITGTGQGHEQFF. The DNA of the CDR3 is TGTGCCATCACAGGGACAGGGCAGGGCCATGAGCAGTTCTTC.

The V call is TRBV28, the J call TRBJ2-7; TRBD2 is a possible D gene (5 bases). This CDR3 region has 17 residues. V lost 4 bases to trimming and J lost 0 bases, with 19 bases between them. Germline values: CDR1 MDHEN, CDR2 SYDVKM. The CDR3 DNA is TGTGCCAGCAGTTCTATAACCCGCTCGGGGAACTCCTACGAGCAGTACTTC. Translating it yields CASSSITRSGNSYEQYF.

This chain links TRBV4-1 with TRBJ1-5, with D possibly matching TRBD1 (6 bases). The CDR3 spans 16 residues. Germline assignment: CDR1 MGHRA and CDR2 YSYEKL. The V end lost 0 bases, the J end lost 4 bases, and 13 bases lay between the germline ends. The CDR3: CASSQEGGLGNQPQHF. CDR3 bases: TGCGCCAGCAGCCAAGAGGGGGGGCTTGGGAATCAGCCCCAGCATTTT.

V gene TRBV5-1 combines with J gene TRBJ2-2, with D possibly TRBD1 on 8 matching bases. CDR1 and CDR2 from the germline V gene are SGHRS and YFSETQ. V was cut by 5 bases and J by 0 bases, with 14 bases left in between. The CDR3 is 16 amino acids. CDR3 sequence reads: CASRGGGQANTGELFF. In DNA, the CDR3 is TGCGCCAGCAGAGGCGGGGGACAGGCGAACACCGGGGAGCTGTTTTTT.

CDR3 nucleotides: TGTGCCAGCGGAAGTACAGGGAGCCATGGCTACACCTTC. Its protein is CASGSTGSHGYTF. The rearrangement uses TRBV7-9 and TRBJ1-2; a possible D gene is TRBD1 (6 bases). The CDR3 has 13 amino acids. Per germline, CDR1 SEHNR and CDR2 FQNEAQ (reference sequence). Trimming took off 8 bases at V and 6 bases at J, with 16 bases between the two ends.

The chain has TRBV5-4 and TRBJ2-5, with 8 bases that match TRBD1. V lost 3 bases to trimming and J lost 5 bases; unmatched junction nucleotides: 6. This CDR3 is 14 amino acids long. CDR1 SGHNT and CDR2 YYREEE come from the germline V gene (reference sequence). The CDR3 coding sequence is TGTGCCAGCAGCTCGACAGGGGTGGATGAGACCCAGTACTTC. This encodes CASSSTGVDETQYF. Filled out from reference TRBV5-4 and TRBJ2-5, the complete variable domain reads ETGVTQSPTHLIKTRGQQVTLRCSSQSGHNTVSWYQQALGQGPQFIFQYYREEENGRGNFPPRFSGLQFPNYSSELNVNALELDDSALYLCASSSTGVDETQYFGPGTRLLVL.

CDR3 sequence reads: CASSPAGQRDEQYF. The CDR3 DNA reads TGTGCCAGCTCACCGGCGGGACAGCGGGACGAGCAGTACTTC. The chain joins TRBV18 to TRBJ2-7, with D tentatively TRBD1 (7 bases). V was trimmed by 3 bases and J by 5 bases, leaving 14 bases between them. Germline assignment: CDR1 KGHSH and CDR2 LQKENI. The CDR3 is 14 amino acids.

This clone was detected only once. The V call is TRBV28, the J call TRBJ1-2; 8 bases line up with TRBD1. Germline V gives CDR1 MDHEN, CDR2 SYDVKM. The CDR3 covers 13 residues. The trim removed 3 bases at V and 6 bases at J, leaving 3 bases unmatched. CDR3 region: CASSFQGAHGYTF. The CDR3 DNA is TGTGCCAGCAGTTTCCAGGGGGCGCATGGCTACACCTTC.

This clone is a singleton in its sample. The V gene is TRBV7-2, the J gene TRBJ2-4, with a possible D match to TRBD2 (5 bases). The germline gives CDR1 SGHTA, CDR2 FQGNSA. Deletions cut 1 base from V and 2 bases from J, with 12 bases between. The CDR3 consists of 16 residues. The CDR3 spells CASSLGGGLSKNIQYF. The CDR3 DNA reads TGTGCCAGCAGCTTAGGTGGAGGTCTATCCAAAAACATTCAGTACTTC.

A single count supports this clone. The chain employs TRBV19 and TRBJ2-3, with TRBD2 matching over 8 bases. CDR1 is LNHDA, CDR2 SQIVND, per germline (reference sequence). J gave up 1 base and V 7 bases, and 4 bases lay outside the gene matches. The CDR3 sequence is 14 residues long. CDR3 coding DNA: TGTGCCAGTACCGGGGGGGCGGGCACAGATACGCAGTATTTT. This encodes CASTGGAGTDTQYF.

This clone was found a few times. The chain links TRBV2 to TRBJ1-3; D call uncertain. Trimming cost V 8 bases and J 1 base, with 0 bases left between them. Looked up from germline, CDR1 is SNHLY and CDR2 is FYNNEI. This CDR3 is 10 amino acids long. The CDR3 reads CASSGNTIYF. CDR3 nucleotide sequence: TGTGCCAGCTCTGGAAACACCATATATTTT.

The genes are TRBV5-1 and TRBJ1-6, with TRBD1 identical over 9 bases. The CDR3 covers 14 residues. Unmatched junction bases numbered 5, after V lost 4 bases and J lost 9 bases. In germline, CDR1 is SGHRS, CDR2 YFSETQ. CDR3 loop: CASSPGQGGSPLHF. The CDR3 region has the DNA TGCGCCAGCAGCCCGGGACAGGGTGGTTCACCCCTCCACTTT. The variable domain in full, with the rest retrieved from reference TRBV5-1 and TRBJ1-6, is KAGVTQTPRYLIKTRGQQVTLSCSPISGHRSVSWYQQTPGQGLQFLFEYFSETQRNKGNFPGRFSGRQFSNSRSEMNVSTLELGDSALYLCASSPGQGGSPLHFGNGTRLTVT.

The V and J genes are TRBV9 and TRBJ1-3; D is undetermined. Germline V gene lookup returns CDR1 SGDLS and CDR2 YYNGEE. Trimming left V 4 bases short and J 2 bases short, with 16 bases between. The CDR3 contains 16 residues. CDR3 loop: CASSTGSTITGNTIYF. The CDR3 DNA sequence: TGTGCCAGCAGCACGGGCTCCACCATAACTGGAAACACCATATATTTT.

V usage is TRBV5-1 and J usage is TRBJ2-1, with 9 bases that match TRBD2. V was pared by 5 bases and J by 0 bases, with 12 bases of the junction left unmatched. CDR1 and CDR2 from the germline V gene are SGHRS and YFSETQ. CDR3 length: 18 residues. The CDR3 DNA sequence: TGCGCCAGCAGTAGGGGGGATTTAGCGGGAGTCTCCTACAATGAGCAGTTCTTC. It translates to CASSRGDLAGVSYNEQFF.

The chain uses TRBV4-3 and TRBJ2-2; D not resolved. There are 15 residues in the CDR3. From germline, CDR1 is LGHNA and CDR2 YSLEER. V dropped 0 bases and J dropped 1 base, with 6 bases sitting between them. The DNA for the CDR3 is TGCGCCAGCAGCCAAGATTTGCAGAACACCGGGGAGCTGTTTTTT. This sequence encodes CASSQDLQNTGELFF.

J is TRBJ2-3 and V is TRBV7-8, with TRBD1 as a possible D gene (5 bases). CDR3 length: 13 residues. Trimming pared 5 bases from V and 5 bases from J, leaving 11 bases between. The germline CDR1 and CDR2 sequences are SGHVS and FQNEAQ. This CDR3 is CASSQRQRDTQYF. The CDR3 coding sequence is TGTGCCAGCAGCCAGAGACAGAGAGATACGCAGTATTTT.

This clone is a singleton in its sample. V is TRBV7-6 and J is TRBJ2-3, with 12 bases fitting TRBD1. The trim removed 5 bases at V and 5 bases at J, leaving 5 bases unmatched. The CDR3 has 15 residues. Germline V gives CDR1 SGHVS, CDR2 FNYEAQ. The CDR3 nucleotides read TGTGCCAGCAGCCGGGGACAGGGGGCGGTAGATACGCAGTATTTT. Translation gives CASSRGQGAVDTQYF.

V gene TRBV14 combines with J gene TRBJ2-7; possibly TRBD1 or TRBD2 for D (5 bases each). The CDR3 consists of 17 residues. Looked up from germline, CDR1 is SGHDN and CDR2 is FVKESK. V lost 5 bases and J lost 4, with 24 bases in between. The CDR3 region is CASSNGGRDDGKYEQYF. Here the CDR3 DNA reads TGTGCCAGCAGCAACGGCGGCCGGGACGACGGAAAGTACGAGCAGTACTTC.

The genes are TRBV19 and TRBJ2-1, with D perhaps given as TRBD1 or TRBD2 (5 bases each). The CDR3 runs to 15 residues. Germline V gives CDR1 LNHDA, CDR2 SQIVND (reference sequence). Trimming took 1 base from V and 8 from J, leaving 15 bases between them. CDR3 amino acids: CASSIGGTRGDEQFF. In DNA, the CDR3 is TGTGCCAGTAGTATAGGTGGGACCAGAGGCGATGAGCAGTTCTTC.

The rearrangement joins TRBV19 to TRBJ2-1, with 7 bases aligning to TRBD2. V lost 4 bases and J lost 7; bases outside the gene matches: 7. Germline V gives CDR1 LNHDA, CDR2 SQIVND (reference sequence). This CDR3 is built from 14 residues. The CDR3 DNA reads TGTGCCAGTAGTACTAGCGGAGCGGGTAATGAGCAGTTCTTC. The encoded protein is CASSTSGAGNEQFF.

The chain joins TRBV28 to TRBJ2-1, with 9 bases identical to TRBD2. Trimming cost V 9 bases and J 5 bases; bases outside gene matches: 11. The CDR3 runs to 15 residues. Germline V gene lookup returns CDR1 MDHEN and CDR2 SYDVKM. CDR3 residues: CASDSGTSINNEQFF. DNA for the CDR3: TGTGCCAGTGACTCCGGGACTAGCATCAACAATGAGCAGTTCTTC. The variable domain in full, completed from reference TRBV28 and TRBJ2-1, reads DVKVTQSSRYLVKRTGEKVFLECVQDMDHENMFWYRQDPGLGLRLIYFSYDVKMKEKGDIPEGYSVSREKKERFSLILESASTNQTSMYLCASDSGTSINNEQFFGPGTRLTVL.